This T cell receptor beta chain was sequenced during a study of blood T cell repertoires in COVID-19. In the authors' methods: Amplification with reference gene primers provided the estimates of nucleated cell counts. Method: immunoSEQ multiplex PCR; TCRdb's copy keeps in-frame clones and lacks some. V, J and clone size are taken as reported in that table, and D and trimming were inferred from the DNA itself. The top ten clones hold approximately 9.6% of a sample with 200,000 to 300,000 clones, over 75% of them seen once. The CDR3 has 16 residues. CDR1 is LNHDA and CDR2 is SQIVND in the germline V gene (reference sequence). J was trimmed by 3 bases and V by 0 bases; bases with no gene match: 4.

This receptor was obtained from a woman aged 50 to 60 with acute COVID-19. The V and J genes are TRBV19 and TRBJ1-1, with 10 bases that match TRBD1. Sequenced: PBMCs or T cells enriched from blood (not recorded which). The CDR3 DNA sequence: TGTGCCAGTAGTATAGATTGGACAGGGGGTGACACTGAAGCTTTCTTT. Translation: CASSIDWTGGDTEAFF.